A single sample gave rise to the 28 T cell receptor beta chains below, sequenced in a study of blood T cell repertoires in COVID-19. Only in-frame clones appear in the TCRdb table, and some are missing; sequencing was by immunoSEQ multiplex PCR. The sample carries about 35,000 clones, more than 75% recorded once. Material: peripheral blood. These TCRs come from a human donor in a cohort sampled during active COVID-19.

This chain joins TRBV6-1 and TRBJ2-7, with 7 nucleotides matching TRBD2. The germline CDR1 and CDR2 sequences are MNHNS and SASEGT. Unmatched junction bases numbered 8, after V lost 1 base and J lost 2 bases. This CDR3 is 16 amino acids long. The CDR3 nucleotides are TGTGCCAGCAGTGAAGATGGGCGGGGGTCCCCCTACGAGCAGTACTTC. Translating it yields CASSEDGRGSPYEQYF.

The rearrangement uses TRBV4-3 and TRBJ2-3; the D is unclear. From germline, CDR1 is LGHNA and CDR2 YSLEER. V was cut by 0 bases and J by 2 bases, with 6 bases left in between. The CDR3 is 14 amino acids. The CDR3 DNA follows: TGCGCCAGCAGCCAAGACCCCTTCACAGATACGCAGTATTTT. Its translation: CASSQDPFTDTQYF.

V is TRBV2 and J is TRBJ2-2; possible D gene TRBD2, 7 bases. The CDR3 length is 19 residues. Germline values: CDR1 SNHLY, CDR2 FYNNEI. Trimming took off 8 bases at V and 1 base at J, with 26 bases between the two ends. This chain's CDR3 is CASPGGAMYLRGNTGELFF. The CDR3 DNA reads TGTGCCAGCCCGGGAGGTGCCATGTACCTCAGGGGGAACACCGGGGAGCTGTTTTTT.

The chain links TRBV12-5 to TRBJ2-1; TRBD2 is a possible D gene (5 bases). V was cut by 2 bases and J by 0 bases, with 8 bases left in between. This CDR3 is built from 15 residues. Germline CDR1 reads LGHNT; CDR2 reads FRNRAP. The CDR3 DNA is TGTGCTAGTGGTTTGACGGGGAGCTCCTACAATGAGCAGTTCTTC. Translation gives CASGLTGSSYNEQFF. The variable domain in full, completed from reference TRBV12-5 and TRBJ2-1, reads DARVTQTPRHKVTEMGQEVTMRCQPILGHNTVFWYRQTMMQGLELLAYFRNRAPLDDSGMPKDRFSAEMPDATLATLKIQPSEPRDSAVYFCASGLTGSSYNEQFFGPGTRLTVL.

Here the CDR3 reads CASSEAGAAPYEAFF. The CDR3, as DNA: TGCGCCAGCAGTGAGGCGGGGGCGGCACCTTATGAAGCTTTCTTT. The chain has TRBV10-1 and TRBJ1-1; D is possibly TRBD1 (6 bases). V was clipped by 2 bases and J by 7 bases, with 17 bases between them. This CDR3 is 15 amino acids long. The germline CDR1 and CDR2 sequences are WNHNN and SYGVQD (reference sequence).

V usage is TRBV5-1 and J usage is TRBJ1-4, with TRBD1 as a possible D gene (6 bases). Germline V gene data show CDR1 as SGHRS and CDR2 as YFSETQ. V was shortened by 1 base and J by 8 bases, with 12 bases between the two germline ends. This CDR3 has 14 amino acids. The CDR3 sequence: CASSLNTGKEKLFF. CDR3 sequence (DNA): TGCGCCAGCAGCTTGAACACAGGGAAGGAAAAACTGTTTTTT.

This clone was recorded a few times. The rearrangement links TRBV7-2 to TRBJ2-7; D may be TRBD1 (5 bases). V was shortened by 1 base and J by 6 bases, with 13 bases between the two germline ends. This CDR3 comprises 14 residues. Germline V gene lookup returns CDR1 SGHTA and CDR2 FQGNSA. In DNA, the CDR3 is TGTGCCAGCAGCTTAGGGGGCTCCTATCTCGAGCAGTACTTC. As protein: CASSLGGSYLEQYF.

The rearrangement joins TRBV7-6 to TRBJ2-5; the D is unclear. V lost 5 bases and J 5 bases, leaving 24 bases between the germline ends. CDR3 size: 17 residues. Per germline, CDR1 SGHVS and CDR2 FNYEAQ. DNA of the CDR3: TGTGCCAGCAGCCCCAGCGCGGCCAGCCCAAACCCGGAGACCCAGTACTTC. It specifies CASSPSAASPNPETQYF. Variable domain in full (rest from reference TRBV7-6 and TRBJ2-5): GAGVSQSPRYKVTKRGQDVALRCDPISGHVSLYWYRQALGQGPEFLTYFNYEAQQDKSGLPNDRFSAERPEGSISTLTIQRTEQRDSAMYRCASSPSAASPNPETQYFGPGTRLLVL.

The CDR3 DNA reads as TGCGCCAGCAGCCCCCGGACAGGAGTTCTCAATGAGCAGTTCTTC. Translating it yields CASSPRTGVLNEQFF. This rearrangement joins TRBV4-3 to TRBJ2-1; 7 bases are shared with TRBD1. V lost 4 bases, J lost 6 bases, and 9 bases stayed unmatched. CDR3 length equals 15 residues. CDR1 and CDR2 (germline): LGHNA, YSLEER.

This rearrangement joins TRBV6-2 or TRBV6-3 to TRBJ2-1; TRBD2 matches at 11 bases. Trimming took 4 bases from V and 6 from J; bases not matched to a gene: 5. CDR1 and CDR2 (germline): MNHEY, SVGEGT. CDR3 length equals 15 residues. The CDR3 sequence: CASSSGTSGSNEQFF. DNA of the CDR3: TGTGCCAGCAGTTCCGGGACTAGCGGATCCAATGAGCAGTTCTTC.

This clone was counted only a few times. J is TRBJ2-3 and V is TRBV11-1; 7 nucleotides line up with TRBD2. CDR1 is SGHAT and CDR2 is FQDESV in the germline V gene (reference sequence). The CDR3 loop spans 16 amino acids. The V gene end was trimmed by 5 bases and the J gene end by 1 base; junction bases not matched to a gene: 9. Here the CDR3 reads CASSNGGSGGTDTQYF. The CDR3 DNA reads TGTGCCAGCAGCAACGGGGGGTCCGGGGGCACAGATACGCAGTATTTT.

The CDR3 reads CASSSAAPYGYTF. CDR3 nucleotide sequence: TGTGCCAGCAGTTCAGCAGCTCCCTATGGCTACACCTTC. V and J are TRBV12-3 or TRBV12-4 and TRBJ1-2; D is undetermined. The CDR3 has 13 residues. Trimming removed 4 bases from V and 4 bases from J, with 10 bases in between.

This clone occurred once. The chain has TRBV5-5 and TRBJ1-1, with 9 bases lining up with TRBD1. V gave up 5 bases and J gave up 3 bases; unmatched junction bases: 5. This CDR3 has 14 residues. CDR1 and CDR2 from the germline V gene are SGHKS and YYEKEE (reference sequence). CDR3 bases: TGTGCCAGCAGTAATACAGGGGGCGACACTGAAGCTTTCTTT. It encodes CASSNTGGDTEAFF.

This chain joins TRBV20-1 and TRBJ2-5, with D perhaps TRBD2 (6 bases). CDR1 and CDR2 (germline): DFQATT, SNEGSKA (reference sequence). This CDR3 has 12 amino acids. V lost 3 bases and J 5 bases, leaving 10 bases between the germline ends. CDR3 region: CSASRGWETQYF. In DNA form, the CDR3 reads TGCAGTGCTAGTCGGGGGTGGGAGACCCAGTACTTC.

This clone was counted only a few times. V is TRBV7-9 and J is TRBJ1-1; TRBD1 is a possible D gene (5 bases). V was cut by 5 bases and J by 1 base, with 11 bases left in between. Germline CDR1 SEHNR, CDR2 FQNEAQ (reference sequence). The CDR3 is made up of 14 amino acids. CDR3 loop: CASSAQGRNTEAFF. CDR3 nucleotides: TGTGCCAGCAGCGCTCAGGGCCGGAACACTGAAGCTTTCTTT.

This chain joins TRBV5-4 and TRBJ2-6; possibly TRBD2 for D (5 bases). There are 17 residues in the CDR3. The ends were cut back, 4 bases at V and 0 bases at J, with 14 bases in the middle. Per germline, CDR1 SGHNT and CDR2 YYREEE (reference sequence). CDR3 region: CASSLPRGNSGANVLTF. The CDR3 DNA reads TGTGCCAGCAGCCTACCTCGGGGAAACTCTGGGGCCAACGTCCTGACTTTC.

The chain combines TRBV5-1 with TRBJ1-1; 9 positions agree with TRBD1. Per germline, CDR1 SGHRS and CDR2 YFSETQ. The length of the CDR3 is 16 residues. Trimming took 4 bases from V and 11 from J; bases not matched to a gene: 18. The CDR3 sequence: CASSPRAGGQGVGAFF. The CDR3 coding sequence is TGCGCCAGCAGCCCTCGGGCGGGGGGACAGGGTGTTGGGGCTTTCTTT.

Written as DNA, the CDR3 is TGTGCCAGCAGCTTAGTGTTAAGGGAGGGGGAGCTGTTTTTT. Translating gives CASSLVLREGELFF. V usage is TRBV7-2 and J usage is TRBJ2-2, with D maybe TRBD2 (5 bases). The CDR3 totals 14 residues. Germline V gives CDR1 SGHTA, CDR2 FQGNSA. The V gene lost 1 base and the J gene lost 8 bases, with 11 bases spanning the gap.

This rearrangement joins TRBV7-2 to TRBJ2-3, with no clear D. This CDR3 spans 15 amino acids. Trimming shortened V by 6 bases and J by 4 bases, and 17 bases separated the two germline ends. Per the germline V gene, CDR1 is SGHTA and CDR2 is FQGNSA. The CDR3 reads CASRSGSTIADTQYF. The CDR3, as DNA: TGTGCCAGCAGGTCTGGTTCTACTATCGCAGATACGCAGTATTTT.

The V call is TRBV14, the J call TRBJ2-5; D gene uncertain. Trimming left V 3 bases short and J 0 bases short, with 8 bases between. Germline CDR1 reads SGHDN; CDR2 reads FVKESK. This CDR3 contains 14 residues. Written as DNA, the CDR3 is TGTGCCAGCAGCCACCGACTGTACCAAGAGACCCAGTACTTC. Translated, it gives CASSHRLYQETQYF.

This clone has only a few counts. The rearrangement joins TRBV7-9 to TRBJ1-6; D is unresolved. Germline values: CDR1 SEHNR, CDR2 FQNEAQ (reference sequence). V was pared by 1 base and J by 0 bases, with 10 bases between. This CDR3 region has 17 residues. CDR3 amino acids: CASSLEVRVSYNSPLHF. CDR3 nucleotide sequence: TGTGCCAGCAGCTTAGAGGTCCGGGTCTCCTATAATTCACCCCTCCACTTT.

The chain has TRBV27 and TRBJ2-7, with D unclear. The V end was cut by 0 bases, the J end by 5 bases, with 14 bases between. The CDR3 runs 15 residues. From germline, CDR1 is MNHEY and CDR2 SMNVEV (reference sequence). In nucleotides, the CDR3 is TGTGCCAGCAGTTTATCCCATTTAACTGCGGACGAGCAGTACTTC. It is translated as CASSLSHLTADEQYF.

This chain links TRBV28 with TRBJ2-1; TRBD1 is a possible D gene (7 bases). Germline loops: CDR1 MDHEN, CDR2 SYDVKM. CDR3 length: 14 amino acids. The V gene lost 5 bases and the J gene lost 6 bases, with 14 bases spanning the gap. The CDR3: CASSQRQGGNEQFF. The CDR3 bases are TGTGCCAGCAGTCAGAGGCAGGGGGGCAATGAGCAGTTCTTC.

J is TRBJ2-3 and V is TRBV6-2 or TRBV6-3; TRBD1 matches at 9 bases. After removal of 5 bases from V and 5 bases from J, the junction contained 8 bases not matched to a gene. Germline values: CDR1 MNHEY, CDR2 SVGEGT. This CDR3 region has 15 residues. This chain's CDR3 is CASSKQGALGDTQYF. The CDR3 DNA sequence: TGTGCCAGCAGTAAACAGGGGGCGCTGGGAGATACGCAGTATTTT.

The chain carries TRBV7-2 and TRBJ2-7, with D hard to call. Germline V gene lookup returns CDR1 SGHTA and CDR2 FQGNSA. Trimming left V 5 bases short and J 3 bases short, with 17 bases between. CDR3 length: 15 residues. CDR3 bases: TGTGCCAGCAGCCCTGAGGTCAGATTCATCTACGAGCAGTACTTC. Translated: CASSPEVRFIYEQYF.

The CDR3 region is CSVEAGGTEAFF. The CDR3 DNA sequence: TGCAGCGTTGAAGCAGGGGGTACTGAAGCTTTCTTT. The rearrangement joins TRBV29-1 to TRBJ1-1; 7 bases are a match to TRBD1. The CDR3 totals 12 residues. V lost 1 base and J lost 5; bases outside the gene matches: 1. The germline V gene encodes CDR1 SQVTM and CDR2 ANQGSEA.

The chain uses TRBV4-3 and TRBJ1-3; D is uncertain. Germline CDR1 LGHNA, CDR2 YSLEER. V was clipped by 1 base and J by 2 bases, with 6 bases between them. The CDR3 runs 14 residues. CDR3: CASSQGGPGNTIYF. The CDR3 bases are TGCGCCAGCAGCCAAGGAGGGCCTGGAAACACCATATATTTT.

The chain uses TRBV21-1 and TRBJ2-3; the listed D gene, TRBD2, was not tested against the DNA. TRBV21-1 is a pseudogene segment. This CDR3 is built from 15 residues. CDR3: CASSISEPSTDTQYF. CDR3 DNA sequence: TGTGCCAGCAGCATCAGCGAGCCTAGCACAGATACGCAGTATTTT.